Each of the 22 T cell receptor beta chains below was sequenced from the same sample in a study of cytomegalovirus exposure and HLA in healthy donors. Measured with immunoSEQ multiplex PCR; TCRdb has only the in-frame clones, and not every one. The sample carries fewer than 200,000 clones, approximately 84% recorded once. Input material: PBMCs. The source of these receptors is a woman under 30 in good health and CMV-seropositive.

CDR3 residues: CATGKGMADTQYF. DNA for the CDR3: TGTGCCACGGGCAAGGGGATGGCAGATACGCAGTATTTT. V usage is TRBV19 and J usage is TRBJ2-3; tentative D call: TRBD1 (5 bases). Trimming stripped 10 bases from V and 4 bases from J, with 15 bases between. The germline V gene has CDR1 LNHDA and CDR2 SQIVND (reference sequence). This CDR3 contains 13 residues. Variable domain in full (rest from reference TRBV19 and TRBJ2-3): DGGITQSPKYLFRKEGQNVTLSCEQNLNHDAMYWYRQDPGQGLRLIYYSQIVNDFQKGDIAEGYSVSREKKESFPLTVTSAQKNPTAFYLCATGKGMADTQYFGPGTRLTVL.

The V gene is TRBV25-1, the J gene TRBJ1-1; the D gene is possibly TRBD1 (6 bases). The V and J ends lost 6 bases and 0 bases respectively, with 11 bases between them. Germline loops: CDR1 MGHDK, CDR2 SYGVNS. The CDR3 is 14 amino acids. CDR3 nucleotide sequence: TGTGCCAGCAGGGCAGGGGATATGAACACTGAAGCTTTCTTT. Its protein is CASRAGDMNTEAFF.

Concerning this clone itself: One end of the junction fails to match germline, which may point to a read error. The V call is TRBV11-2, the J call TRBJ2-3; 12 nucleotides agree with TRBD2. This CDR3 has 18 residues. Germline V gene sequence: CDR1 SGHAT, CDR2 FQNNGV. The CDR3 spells CASSVESLAGGFTDTQYF. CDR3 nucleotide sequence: TGTGCCAGCAGCGTAGAGTCTCTAGCGGGGGGGTTCACAGATACGCAGTATTTT. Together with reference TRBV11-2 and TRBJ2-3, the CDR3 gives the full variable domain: EAGVAQSPRYKIIEKRQSVAFWCNPISGHATLYWYQQILGQGPKLLIQFQNNGVVDDSQLPKDRFSAERLKGVDSTLKIQPAKLEDSAVYLCASSVESLAGGFTDTQYFGPGTRLTVL.

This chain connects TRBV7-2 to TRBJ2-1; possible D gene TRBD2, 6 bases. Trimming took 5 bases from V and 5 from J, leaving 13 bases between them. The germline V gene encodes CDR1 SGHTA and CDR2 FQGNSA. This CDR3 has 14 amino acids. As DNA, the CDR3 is TGTGCCAGCAGCCAACGGTGGGGGGACAATGAGCAGTTCTTC. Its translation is CASSQRWGDNEQFF.

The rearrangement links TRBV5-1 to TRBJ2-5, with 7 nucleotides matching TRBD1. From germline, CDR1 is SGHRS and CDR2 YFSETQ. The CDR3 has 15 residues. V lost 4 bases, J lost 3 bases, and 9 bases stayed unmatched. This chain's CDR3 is CASSRNPGQEETQYF. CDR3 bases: TGCGCCAGCAGCCGCAACCCAGGACAGGAAGAGACCCAGTACTTC.

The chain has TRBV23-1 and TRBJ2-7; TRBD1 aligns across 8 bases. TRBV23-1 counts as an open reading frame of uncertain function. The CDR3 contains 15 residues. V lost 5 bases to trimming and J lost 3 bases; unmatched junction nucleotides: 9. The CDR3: CASSFRTGRRYEQYF. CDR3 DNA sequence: TGCGCCAGCAGTTTCCGGACAGGGAGGCGCTACGAGCAGTACTTC.

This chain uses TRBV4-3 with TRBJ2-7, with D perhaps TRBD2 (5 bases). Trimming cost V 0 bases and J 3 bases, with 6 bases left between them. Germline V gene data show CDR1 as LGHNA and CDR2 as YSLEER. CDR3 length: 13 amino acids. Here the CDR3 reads CASSQDRGYEQYF. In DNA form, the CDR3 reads TGCGCCAGCAGCCAAGATCGGGGCTACGAGCAGTACTTC.

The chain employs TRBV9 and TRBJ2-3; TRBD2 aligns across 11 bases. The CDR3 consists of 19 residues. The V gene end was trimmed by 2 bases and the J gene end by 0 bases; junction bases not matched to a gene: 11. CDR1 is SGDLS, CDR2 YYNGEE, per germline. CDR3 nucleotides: TGTGCCAGCAGCGTTCGGGGTAGCGGGGGGGCCCTTAGCACAGATACGCAGTATTTT. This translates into CASSVRGSGGALSTDTQYF.

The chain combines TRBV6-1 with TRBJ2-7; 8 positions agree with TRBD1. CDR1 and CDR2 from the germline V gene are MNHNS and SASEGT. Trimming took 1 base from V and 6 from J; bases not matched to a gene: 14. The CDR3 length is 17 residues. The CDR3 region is CASSEEAGGYLGSEQYF. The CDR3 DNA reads TGTGCCAGCAGTGAAGAGGCAGGGGGCTATCTTGGATCCGAGCAGTACTTC.

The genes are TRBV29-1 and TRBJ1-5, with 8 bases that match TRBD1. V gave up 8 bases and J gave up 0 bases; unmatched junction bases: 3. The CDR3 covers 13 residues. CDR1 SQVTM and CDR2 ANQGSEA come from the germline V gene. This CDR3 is CSPTGGSNQPQHF. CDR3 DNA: TGCAGCCCCACAGGGGGTAGCAATCAGCCCCAGCATTTT.

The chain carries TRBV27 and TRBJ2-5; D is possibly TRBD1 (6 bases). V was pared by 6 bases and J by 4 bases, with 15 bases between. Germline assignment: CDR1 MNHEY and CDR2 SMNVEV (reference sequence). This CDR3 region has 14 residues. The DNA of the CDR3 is TGTGCCAGCAGCCCTATACAGGGATTAGAGACCCAGTACTTC. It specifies CASSPIQGLETQYF.

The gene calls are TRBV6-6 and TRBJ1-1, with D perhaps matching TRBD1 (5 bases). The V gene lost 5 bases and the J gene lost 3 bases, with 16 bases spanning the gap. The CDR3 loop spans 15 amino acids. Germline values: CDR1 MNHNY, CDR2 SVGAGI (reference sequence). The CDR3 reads CASSTLQARDTEAFF. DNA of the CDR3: TGTGCCAGCAGTACTCTACAGGCTCGGGACACTGAAGCTTTCTTT.

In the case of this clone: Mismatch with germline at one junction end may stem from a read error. The DNA for the CDR3 is TGTGCCAGCAGCTTAGGGCTAGCCACAGATGCGCAGTATTTT. This sequence encodes CASSLGLATDAQYF. The chain recombines TRBV7-2 with TRBJ2-3; possibly TRBD2 for D (5 bases). The germline V gene encodes CDR1 SGHTA and CDR2 FQGNSA. The CDR3 covers 14 residues.

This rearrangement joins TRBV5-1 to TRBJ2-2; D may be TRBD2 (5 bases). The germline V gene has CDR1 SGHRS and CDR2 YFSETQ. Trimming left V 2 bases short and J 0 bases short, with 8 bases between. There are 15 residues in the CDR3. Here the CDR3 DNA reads TGCGCCAGCAGCTTTACTAGTTCGAACACCGGGGAGCTGTTTTTT. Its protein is CASSFTSSNTGELFF.

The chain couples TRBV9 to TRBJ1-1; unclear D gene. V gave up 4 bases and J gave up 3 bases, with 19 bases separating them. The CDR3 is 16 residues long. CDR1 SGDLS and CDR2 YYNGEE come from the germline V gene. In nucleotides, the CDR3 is TGTGCCAGCAGCCTCCGTCCGGGAAGAGGAGACACTGAAGCTTTCTTT. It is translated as CASSLRPGRGDTEAFF.

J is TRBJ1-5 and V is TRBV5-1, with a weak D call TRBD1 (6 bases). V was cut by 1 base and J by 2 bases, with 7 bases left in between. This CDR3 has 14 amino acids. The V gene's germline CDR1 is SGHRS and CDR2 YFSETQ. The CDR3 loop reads CASSLSGGNQPQHF. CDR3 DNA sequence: TGCGCCAGCAGCTTGTCAGGGGGCAATCAGCCCCAGCATTTT.

CDR3 loop: CASRRGTGLNTGELFF. CDR3 bases: TGTGCCAGCAGGCGCGGGACAGGCCTGAACACCGGGGAGCTGTTTTTT. The chain has TRBV27 and TRBJ2-2; 8 bases match TRBD1. Germline-derived CDR1 and CDR2 are MNHEY and SMNVEV (reference sequence). After removal of 6 bases from V and 1 base from J, the junction contained 7 bases not matched to a gene. The CDR3 has 16 amino acids.

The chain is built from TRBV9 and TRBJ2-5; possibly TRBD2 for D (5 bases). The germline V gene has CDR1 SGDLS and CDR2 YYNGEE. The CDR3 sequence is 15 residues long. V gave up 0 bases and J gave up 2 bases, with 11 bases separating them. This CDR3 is CASSVVSGGQETQYF. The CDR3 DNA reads TGTGCCAGCAGCGTAGTGAGCGGTGGACAAGAGACCCAGTACTTC.

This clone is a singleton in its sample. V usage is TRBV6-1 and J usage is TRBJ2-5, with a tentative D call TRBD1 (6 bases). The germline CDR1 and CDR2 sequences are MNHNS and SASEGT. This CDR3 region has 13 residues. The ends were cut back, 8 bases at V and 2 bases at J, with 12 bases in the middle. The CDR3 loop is CASWGHRQETQYF. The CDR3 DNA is TGTGCCAGCTGGGGACATCGACAAGAGACCCAGTACTTC.

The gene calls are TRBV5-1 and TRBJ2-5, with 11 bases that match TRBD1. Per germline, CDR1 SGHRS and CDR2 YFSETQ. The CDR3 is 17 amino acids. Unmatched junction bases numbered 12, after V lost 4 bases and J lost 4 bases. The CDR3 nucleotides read TGCGCCAGCAGCCCGGGAGGACAGGGGGCTATGGTAGAGACCCAGTACTTC. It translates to CASSPGGQGAMVETQYF.

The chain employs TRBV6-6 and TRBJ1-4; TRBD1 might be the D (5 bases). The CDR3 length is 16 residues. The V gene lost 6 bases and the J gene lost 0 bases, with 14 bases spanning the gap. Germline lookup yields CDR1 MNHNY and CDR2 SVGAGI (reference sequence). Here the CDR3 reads CASSPLPTATNEKLFF. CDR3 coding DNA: TGTGCCAGCAGCCCACTACCGACAGCAACTAATGAAAAACTGTTTTTT.

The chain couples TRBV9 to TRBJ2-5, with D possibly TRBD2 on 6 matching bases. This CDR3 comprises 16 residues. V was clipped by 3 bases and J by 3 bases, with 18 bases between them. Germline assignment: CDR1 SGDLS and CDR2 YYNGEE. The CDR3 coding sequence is TGTGCCAGCAGCGGAGCGGGTATAGCGGCAGAAGAGACCCAGTACTTC. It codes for CASSGAGIAAEETQYF.